This TCR beta chain originates from a study of molecular identifiers for immune sequencing clone quantification. Methods described previously, with TCR primers listed, were used for bulk TCR libraries. Each CDR3 protein gets one entry after TCRdb re-called the PCR reads with MiXCR. The table includes about 97,000 distinct CDR3 sequences, approximately 24% detected once. The CDR3 contains 15 residues. Per the germline V gene, CDR1 is SGDLS and CDR2 is YYNGEE. V lost 0 bases to trimming and J lost 3 bases, with 10 bases between them. This clonotype has at least ten counts. This chain joins TRBV9 and TRBJ1-5; tentatively, D is TRBD1 (6 bases). This TCR was recovered from a human donor in good health. Some libraries in this study had Jurkat cell RNA spiked in. Sequencing input: naive CD8+ T cells from blood, with Jurkat cell RNA spiked in. The subset denotes: FACS-sorted CD8+CD4-CCR7+CD45RA+ naive T cells. This CDR3 reads CASSVGTEYNQPQHF. The CDR3 DNA reads as TGTGCCAGCAGCGTAGGGACAGAGTACAATCAGCCCCAGCATTTT. The variable domain in full, with the rest retrieved from reference TRBV9 and TRBJ1-5, is DSGVTQTPKHLITATGQRVTLRCSPRSGDLSVYWYQQSLDQGLQFLIQYYNGEERAKGNILERFSAQQFPDLHSELNLSSLELGDSALYFCASSVGTEYNQPQHFGDGTRLSIL.